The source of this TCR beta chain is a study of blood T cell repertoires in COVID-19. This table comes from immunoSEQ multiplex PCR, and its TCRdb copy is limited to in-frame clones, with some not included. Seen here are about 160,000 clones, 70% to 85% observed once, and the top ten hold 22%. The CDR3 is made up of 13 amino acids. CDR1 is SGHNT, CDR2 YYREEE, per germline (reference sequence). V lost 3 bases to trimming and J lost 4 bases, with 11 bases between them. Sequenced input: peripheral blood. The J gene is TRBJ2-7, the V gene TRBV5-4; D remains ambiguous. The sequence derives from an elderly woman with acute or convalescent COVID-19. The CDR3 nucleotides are TGTGCCAGCAGCTCCGACGGAGTTTACGAGCAGTACTTC. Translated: CASSSDGVYEQYF.